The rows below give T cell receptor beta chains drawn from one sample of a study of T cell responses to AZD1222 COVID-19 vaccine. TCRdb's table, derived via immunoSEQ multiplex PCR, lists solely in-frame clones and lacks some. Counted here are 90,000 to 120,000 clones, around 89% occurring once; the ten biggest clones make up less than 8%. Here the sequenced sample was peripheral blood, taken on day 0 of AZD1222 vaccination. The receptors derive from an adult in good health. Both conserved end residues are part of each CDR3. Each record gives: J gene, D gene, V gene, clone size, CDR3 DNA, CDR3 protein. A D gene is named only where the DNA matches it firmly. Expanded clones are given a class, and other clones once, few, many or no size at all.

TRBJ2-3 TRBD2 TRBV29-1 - TGCAGCGTTGGGTCTTTAGCGGGAGGGGGGGAGCAGTATTTT CSVGSLAGGGEQYF
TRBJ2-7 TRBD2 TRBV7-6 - TGTGCCAGCAGCTTAGCTTCCGGGACTAGCGGGAAAGTGACCTACGAGCAGTACTTC CASSLASGTSGKVTYEQYF
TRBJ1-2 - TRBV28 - TGTGCCAGCACTCAAGGGGGGACAACTGCTAACTATGGCTACACCTTC CASTQGGTTANYGYTF
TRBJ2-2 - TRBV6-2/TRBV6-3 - TGTGCCAGCAGCCGAGACACCGGGGAGCTGTTTTTT CASSRDTGELFF
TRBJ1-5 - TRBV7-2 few TGTGCCAGCAGCCCCAGTATAGAGGATCAGCCCCAGCATTTT CASSPSIEDQPQHF
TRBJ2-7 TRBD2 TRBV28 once TGTGCCAGCAGTACTAGCGGTGTATACGAGCAGTACTTC CASSTSGVYEQYF
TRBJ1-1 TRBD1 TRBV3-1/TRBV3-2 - TGTGCCAGCAGCCAAACGGGACAGGGAGGAACTGAAGCTTTCTTT CASSQTGQGGTEAFF
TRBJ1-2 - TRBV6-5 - TGTGCCAGCAGTTTACACCCGGGCCCCCGAACGGGCTACACCTTC CASSLHPGPRTGYTF
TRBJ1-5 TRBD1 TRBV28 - TGTGCCAGCAGTAATACCGGACAGGGGGGTCAGCCCCAGCATTTT CASSNTGQGGQPQHF
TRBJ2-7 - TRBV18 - TGTGCCAGCTCATCATATCTTTTAGCAGCAAGCTCCTACGAGCAGTACTTC CASSSYLLAASSYEQYF
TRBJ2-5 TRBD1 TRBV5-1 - TGCGCCAGCAGCTTGGGGACCTTGGGACAGGGGGGAGAGACCCAGTACTTC CASSLGTLGQGGETQYF
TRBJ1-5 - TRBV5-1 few TGCGCCAGCAGCTTGTCGGGGGTCCAGCCCCAGCATTTT CASSLSGVQPQHF
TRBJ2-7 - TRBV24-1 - TGTGCCACCAGTGACCCGGCTAATGCCTACGAGCAGTACTTC CATSDPANAYEQYF
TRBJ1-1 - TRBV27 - TGTGCCAGCACCAATCGTCACGTCGGGAACACTGAAGCTTTCTTT CASTNRHVGNTEAFF
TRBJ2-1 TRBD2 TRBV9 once TGTGCCAGCAGCGTAGCGGGAGGACTCTCCTACAATGAGCAGTTCTTC CASSVAGGLSYNEQFF
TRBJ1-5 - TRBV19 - TGTGCCAGTACTACCGATGGGGGGGTGAGTCAGCCCCAGCATTTT CASTTDGGVSQPQHF
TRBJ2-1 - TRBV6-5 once TGTGCCAGCAGTCTCCCTGGGCCCATGCAGTTCTTC CASSLPGPMQFF
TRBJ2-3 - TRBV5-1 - TGCGCCAGCAGCTTGGCCAGTGGGTGGGATACGCAGTATTTT CASSLASGWDTQYF
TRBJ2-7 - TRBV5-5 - TGTGCCAGCAGCCTAGGGCCAGCGGTATTATACGAGCAGTACTTC CASSLGPAVLYEQYF
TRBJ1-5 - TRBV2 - TGTGCCAGCAGTGAAGCGGTGTGGGGATCGGGAAATCAGCCCCAGCATTTT CASSEAVWGSGNQPQHF
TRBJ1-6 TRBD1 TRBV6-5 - TGTGCCAGCAGTTTCGACAGGGGGCTAAGGAATTCACCCCTCCACTTT CASSFDRGLRNSPLHF
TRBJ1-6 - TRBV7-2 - TGTGCCAGCAGCTCCGGGGCGTGGGGGCTTAATTCACCCCTCCACTTT CASSSGAWGLNSPLHF
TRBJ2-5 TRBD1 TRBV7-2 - TGTGCCAGCAGCAGAGTGACAGGGGGACGAGAGACCCAGTACTTC CASSRVTGGRETQYF
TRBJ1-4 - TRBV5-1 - TGCGCCAGCAGAGCAGGGTACACTAATGAAAAACTGTTTTTT CASRAGYTNEKLFF
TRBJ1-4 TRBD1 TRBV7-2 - TGTGCCAGCAGCCCTCCGGGGGACAGGGGAGGACTAGCTAATGAAAAACTGTTTTTT CASSPPGDRGGLANEKLFF
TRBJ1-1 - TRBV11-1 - TGTGCCAGCAGCCTTGGGCCCGCAAACACTGAAGCTTTCTTT CASSLGPANTEAFF
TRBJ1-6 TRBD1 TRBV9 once TGTGCCAGCAGCACCGGGACAGCGACGTTTTCACCCCTCCACTTT CASSTGTATFSPLHF
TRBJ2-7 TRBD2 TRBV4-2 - TGTGCCAGCAGCCGGGCCGGGACTAGCGGGGGATCCTACGAGCAGTACTTC CASSRAGTSGGSYEQYF